This T cell receptor (beta chain) originates from a study of graft-versus-host responses after intestinal transplantation. Study details: Grafts were multivisceral, liver-intestinal, or isolated intestinal. Induction using anti-thymocyte globulin, followed by tacrolimus and steroids for two to three years, was given to all recipients.

Trimming pared 3 bases from V and 6 bases from J, leaving 15 bases between. Per the germline V gene, CDR1 is MNHNY and CDR2 is SVGAGI (reference sequence). The CDR3 contains 16 residues. In its sample, this clone was seen a few times. Its antigen is undetermined. Findings and caveats of the study: GvH clones detected in recipient marrow included some appearing first in ileum or blood. Some patients had graft-donor T cell macrochimerism. In their allografts, the ratios of graft-versus-host to host-versus-graft T cell clones were high.

This table comes from immunoSEQ multiplex PCR, and its TCRdb copy is limited to in-frame clones, with some not included. The sample contains about 86,000 clones, about 91% of which appear only once. The sequence was collected from a human donor who received an intestinal transplant. J is TRBJ1-6 and V is TRBV6-6; D unclear. The sequencing here drew on unstimulated CD8+ T cells sorted from spleen or lymph node cells, taken before intestinal transplant. In nucleotides, the CDR3 is TGTGCCAGCAGTTATTCTGACTTCAGCTCTAATTCACCCCTCCACTTT. Amino acid sequence: CASSYSDFSSNSPLHF.